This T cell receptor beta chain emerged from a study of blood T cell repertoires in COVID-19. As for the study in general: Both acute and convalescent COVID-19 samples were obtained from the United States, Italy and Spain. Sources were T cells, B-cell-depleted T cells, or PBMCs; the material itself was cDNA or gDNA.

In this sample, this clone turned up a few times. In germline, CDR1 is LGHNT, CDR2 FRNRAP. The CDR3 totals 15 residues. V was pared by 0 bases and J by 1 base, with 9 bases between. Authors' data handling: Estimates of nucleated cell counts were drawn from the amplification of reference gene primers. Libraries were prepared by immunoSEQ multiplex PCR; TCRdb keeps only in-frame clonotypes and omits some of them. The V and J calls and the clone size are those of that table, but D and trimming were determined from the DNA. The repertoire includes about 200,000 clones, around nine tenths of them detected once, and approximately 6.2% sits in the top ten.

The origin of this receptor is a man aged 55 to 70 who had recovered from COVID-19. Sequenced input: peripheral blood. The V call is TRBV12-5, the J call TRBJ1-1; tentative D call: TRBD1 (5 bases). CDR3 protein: CASGLVSGGNTEAFF. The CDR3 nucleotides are TGTGCTAGTGGTTTGGTAAGCGGGGGGAACACTGAAGCTTTCTTT. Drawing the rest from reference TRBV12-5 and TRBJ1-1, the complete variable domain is DARVTQTPRHKVTEMGQEVTMRCQPILGHNTVFWYRQTMMQGLELLAYFRNRAPLDDSGMPKDRFSAEMPDATLATLKIQPSEPRDSAVYFCASGLVSGGNTEAFFGQGTRLTVV.